Each of the 13 T cell receptor beta chains below was sequenced from the same sample in a study of breast tumors, draining lymph nodes, adjacent tissues. One entry per CDR3 protein, called by TCRdb with MiXCR from the multiplex PCR reads. Among fewer than 250,000 distinct CDR3 sequences listed, 32% were seen once. Axillary draining lymph nodes of breast cancer patients supplied the node samples. The sample comprised axillary lymph node tissue. Receptors originate from a female donor with breast cancer. Some clones in this sample may be carry-over from other donors' samples.

As regards this clonotype: Its ends do not fully match the called genes, so a read error is possible. The V gene is TRBV6-6, the J gene TRBJ1-5, with 8 nucleotides matching TRBD1. Germline assignment: CDR1 MNHNY and CDR2 SVGAGI (reference sequence). The CDR3 runs to 14 residues. The CDR3 is CASSRTGTEQPQHF. Here the CDR3 DNA reads TGTGCCAGCAGCCGGACAGGGACAGAGCAGCCTCAGCATTTT.

The chain carries TRBV10-2 and TRBJ2-5; no definite D call. Germline V gene data show CDR1 as WSHSY and CDR2 as SAAADI. Trimming removed 2 bases at V and 5 bases at J, with 6 bases between. The CDR3 totals 12 residues. CDR3 nucleotides: TGCGCCAGCAGTGAGAGGGTCGAGACCCAGTACTTC. It is translated as CASSERVETQYF.

This clonotype was counted ten times or more. V gene TRBV7-2 combines with J gene TRBJ2-3; a possible D gene is TRBD1 (5 bases). The V end was cut by 7 bases, the J end by 4 bases, with 18 bases between. CDR3 length equals 15 residues. Germline V lookup: CDR1 SGHTA, CDR2 FQGNSA. The CDR3 DNA follows: TGTGCCAGCACCTTGGGGCCAGGATACTCAGATACGCAGTATTTT. Amino acid sequence: CASTLGPGYSDTQYF.

This clonotype was found many times. The chain carries TRBV11-3 and TRBJ2-7, with 12 bases that match TRBD2. Germline trimming cut 4 bases from V and 3 bases from J; bases unmatched to any gene: 7. Germline values: CDR1 SGHNT, CDR2 YENEEA. The CDR3 is 16 amino acids. DNA of the CDR3: TGTGCCAGCAGCTCACGGACTAGCGGGATTAACTACGAGCAGTACTTC. Amino acid sequence: CASSSRTSGINYEQYF. The whole variable domain, filled in from reference TRBV11-3 and TRBJ2-7, reads EAGVVQSPRYKIIEKKQPVAFWCNPISGHNTLYWYLQNLGQGPELLIRYENEEAVDDSQLPKDRFSAERLKGVDSTLKIQPAELGDSAVYLCASSSRTSGINYEQYFGPGTRLTVT.

The sample holds many counts of this clonotype. A much larger clone differs from this one at a single base, so this may be a read error. This chain joins TRBV9 and TRBJ2-1, with 8 bases matching TRBD1. The CDR3 is 14 residues long. Germline V gene data show CDR1 as SGDLS and CDR2 as YYNGEE. CDR3 sequence reads: CASSVQGATSEQSF. In DNA, the CDR3 is TGTGCCAGCAGCGTACAGGGGGCGACTAGTGAGCAGTCCTTC.

Regarding this clonotype: With a much larger clone just one base away, this may be a read error. This chain joins TRBV3-1 and TRBJ2-7; TRBD1 agrees at 8 bases. Germline V gene data show CDR1 as LGHDT and CDR2 as YNNKEL (reference sequence). The CDR3 covers 15 residues. CDR3 DNA sequence: TGTCCCAGCAGCCTCCCAGGGGGCGGCTTGAACGAGCAGTACTTC. Translated: CPSSLPGGGLNEQYF.

The gene calls are TRBV20-1 and TRBJ2-3; 10 bases align to TRBD2. The germline V gene encodes CDR1 DFQATT and CDR2 SNEGSKA (reference sequence). Germline trimming cut 4 bases from V and 8 bases from J; bases unmatched to any gene: 3. The CDR3 loop spans 12 amino acids. The CDR3 region is CSAMSGRGTQYF. CDR3 nucleotide sequence: TGCAGTGCTATGAGCGGGAGGGGTACGCAGTATTTT.

This clonotype was recorded many times. The chain joins TRBV20-1 to TRBJ1-4, with TRBD1 matching over 10 bases. From germline, CDR1 is DFQATT and CDR2 SNEGSKA (reference sequence). Unmatched junction bases numbered 5, after V lost 0 bases and J lost 7 bases. The CDR3 has 15 residues. The CDR3 coding sequence is TGCAGTGCTAGAGATCTTGACAGGGGGCGTGAAAAACTGTTTTTT. It encodes CSARDLDRGREKLFF.

This clonotype was counted many times. This chain connects TRBV12-3 or TRBV12-4 to TRBJ2-5, with TRBD2 matching 13 bases. V trimming: 3 bases; J trimming: 4 bases; junction bases outside the gene matches: 5. The CDR3 runs 16 residues. DNA of the CDR3: TGTGCCAGCAGTTTTGGACTAGCGGGAGAAGGAGAGACCCAGTACTTC. Translated, it gives CASSFGLAGEGETQYF.

This chain connects TRBV10-3 to TRBJ1-2; no reliable D call. Trimming stripped 11 bases from V and 6 bases from J, with 16 bases between. The CDR3 has 12 amino acids. The germline V gene has CDR1 ENHRY and CDR2 SYGVKD. The CDR3 DNA reads TGTGCCCTTTATGGACCTCGGGATGGCTACACCTTC. Translation gives CALYGPRDGYTF.

In this sample, this clonotype turned up many times. The J gene is TRBJ2-1, the V gene TRBV19, with 11 bases fitting TRBD2. Germline V gene sequence: CDR1 LNHDA, CDR2 SQIVND (reference sequence). Unmatched junction bases numbered 4, after V lost 4 bases and J lost 5 bases. The CDR3 runs 15 residues. The CDR3 DNA follows: TGTGCCAGTAGTACACTAGCGGGAGTGCACAATGAGCAGTTCTTC. Translation gives CASSTLAGVHNEQFF. Combining the CDR3 with reference TRBV19 and TRBJ2-1 gives the whole variable domain DGGITQSPKYLFRKEGQNVTLSCEQNLNHDAMYWYRQDPGQGLRLIYYSQIVNDFQKGDIAEGYSVSREKKESFPLTVTSAQKNPTAFYLCASSTLAGVHNEQFFGPGTRLTVL.

About this clonotype: The conserved phenylalanine or tryptophan is not found at the CDR3 terminus, so this likely reflects a read error. It is unclear where the CDR3 begins or ends on the DNA, so no DNA is shown, and the CDR3 is as TCRdb lists it. V usage is TRBV10-3 and J usage is TRBJ2-6; TRBD2 is the table's D call and was not checked against the DNA. CDR1 is ENHRY, CDR2 SYGVKD, per germline. The CDR3 numbers 9 amino acids, ends counted. This CDR3 reads CAISVRGER.

This clonotype was seen many times. The V call is TRBV7-2, the J call TRBJ1-6, with D possibly matching TRBD1 (5 bases). The CDR3 has 15 residues. Germline loops: CDR1 SGHTA, CDR2 FQGNSA. V dropped 5 bases and J dropped 9 bases, with 17 bases sitting between them. The CDR3 bases are TGTGCCAGCAGCCCTCGGGGGGAGGGGAGTTCACCCCTCCACTTT. Its translation is CASSPRGEGSSPLHF. Variable domain in full (rest from reference TRBV7-2 and TRBJ1-6): GAGVSQSPSNKVTEKGKDVELRCDPISGHTALYWYRQSLGQGLEFLIYFQGNSAPDKSGLPSDRFSAERTGGSVSTLTIQRTQQEDSAVYLCASSPRGEGSSPLHFGNGTRLTVT.